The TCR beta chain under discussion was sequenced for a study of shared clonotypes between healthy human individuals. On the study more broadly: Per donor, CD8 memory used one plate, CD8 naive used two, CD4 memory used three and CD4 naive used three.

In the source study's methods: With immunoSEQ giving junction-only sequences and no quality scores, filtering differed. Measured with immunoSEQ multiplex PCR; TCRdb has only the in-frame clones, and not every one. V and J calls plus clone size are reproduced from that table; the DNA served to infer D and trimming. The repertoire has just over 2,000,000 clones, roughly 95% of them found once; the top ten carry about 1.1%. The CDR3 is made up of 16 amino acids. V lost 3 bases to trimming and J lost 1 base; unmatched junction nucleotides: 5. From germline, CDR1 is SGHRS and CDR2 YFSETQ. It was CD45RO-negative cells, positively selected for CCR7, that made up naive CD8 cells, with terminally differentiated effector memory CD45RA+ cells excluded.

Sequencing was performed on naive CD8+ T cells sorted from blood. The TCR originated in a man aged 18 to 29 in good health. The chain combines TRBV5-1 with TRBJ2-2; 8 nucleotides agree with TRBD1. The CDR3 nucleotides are TGCGCCAGCAGCTCAGACAGGGGATGGAACACCGGGGAGCTGTTTTTT. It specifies CASSSDRGWNTGELFF.